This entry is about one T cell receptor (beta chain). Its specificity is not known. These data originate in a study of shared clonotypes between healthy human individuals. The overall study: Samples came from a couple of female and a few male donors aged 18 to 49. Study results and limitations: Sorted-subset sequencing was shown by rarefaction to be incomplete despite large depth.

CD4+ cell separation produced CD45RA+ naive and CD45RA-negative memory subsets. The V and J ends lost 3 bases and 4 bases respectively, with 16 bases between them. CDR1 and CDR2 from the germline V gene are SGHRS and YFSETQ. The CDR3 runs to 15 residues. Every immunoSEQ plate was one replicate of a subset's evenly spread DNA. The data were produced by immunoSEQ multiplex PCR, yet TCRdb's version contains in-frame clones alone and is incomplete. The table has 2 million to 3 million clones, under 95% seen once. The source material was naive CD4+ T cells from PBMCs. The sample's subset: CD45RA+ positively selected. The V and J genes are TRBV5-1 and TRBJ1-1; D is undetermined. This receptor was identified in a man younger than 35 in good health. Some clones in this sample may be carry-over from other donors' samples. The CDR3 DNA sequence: TGCGCCAGCAGCTCGGCTATGTCAGCCTTCACTGAAGCTTTCTTT. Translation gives CASSSAMSAFTEAFF.